This T cell receptor (beta chain) comes out of a study of blood T cell repertoires in COVID-19. Across the study: The United States, Italy and Spain supplied acute and convalescent COVID-19 samples.

Per the original data handling: Estimation of nucleated cell counts was performed using reference gene primer amplification. The protocol was immunoSEQ multiplex PCR, while the TCRdb copy is restricted to in-frame clones and leaves out a portion. The V and J calls and clone size are taken from that table; D and trimming were inferred from the DNA. The sample records around 100,000 clones, approximately 87% being singletons. With V trimmed by 4 bases and J by 4 bases, 4 bases remained unmatched. Germline V CDR1 and CDR2: SGHRS, YFSETQ. The CDR3 length is 13 residues. This chain links TRBV5-1 with TRBJ2-5, with 7 bases fitting TRBD1. The sequence was obtained from a human donor in a cohort sampled during active or convalescent COVID-19. Sequencing was done on a sample of peripheral blood. The CDR3 DNA reads as TGCGCCAGCAGCCCCCGACAGGGAGAGACCCAGTACTTC. Amino acid sequence: CASSPRQGETQYF.